The T cell receptor (beta chain) described here comes from a study of blood T cell repertoires in COVID-19. Repertoires were generated with immunoSEQ multiplex PCR, while TCRdb's copy carries only in-frame clones and drops some. The sample includes some 230,000 clones, approximately 92% of them seen just once. This clone was seen more than once but under ten times. Germline CDR1 reads MDHEN; CDR2 reads SYDVKM. V shed 5 bases, J shed 6 bases, and the junction held 8 bases outside the gene matches. The CDR3 loop spans 15 amino acids. This rearrangement joins TRBV28 to TRBJ2-2; 8 bases fit TRBD1. The sequence came from a woman between 18 and 29 years old in a cohort exposed to, infected with or recovered from COVID-19 (not recorded which). Sequencing was done on a sample of PBMCs or T cells enriched from blood (not recorded which). The DNA of the CDR3 is TGTGCCAGCAGTCGCGGACAGGGTTTACCCGGGGAGCTGTTTTTT. Protein sequence: CASSRGQGLPGELFF. Looking up the rest from reference TRBV28 and TRBJ2-2 gives the full variable domain: DVKVTQSSRYLVKRTGEKVFLECVQDMDHENMFWYRQDPGLGLRLIYFSYDVKMKEKGDIPEGYSVSREKKERFSLILESASTNQTSMYLCASSRGQGLPGELFFGEGSRLTVL.